A selection of T cell receptor beta chains follows, all from one sample in a study of shared T cell receptors in the human thymus. Assay used: immunoSEQ multiplex PCR; TCRdb lists only in-frame clones, some missing. The repertoire includes about 400,000 clones, around 93% of them detected once, and roughly 0.02% sits in the top ten. Sequencing input: thymocytes. These TCRs come from a human donor. Each CDR3 is given with its conserved first and last residue. D genes are given only for firm matches. Part of the rows lack a size; the others show once, few, many or a class for expanded clones.

v_gene	d_gene	j_gene	abundance	CDR3nt	CDR3aa
TRBV7-2	.	TRBJ1-5	.	TGTGCCAGCAGCTGGATGGGGGGCAATCAGCCCCAGCATTTT	CASSWMGGNQPQHF
TRBV19	TRBD1	TRBJ2-7	.	TGTGCCAGTACCCCAACCCGGGACAGCCCCGAATTCGGCGAGCAGTACTTC	CASTPTRDSPEFGEQYF
TRBV4-1	TRBD1	TRBJ2-3	few	TGCGCCAGTCAACGTCCGGGACAGGGGAGCGATACGCAGTATTTT	CASQRPGQGSDTQYF
TRBV28	.	TRBJ2-7	.	TGTGCCAGCAGTCCCGGAAAAGCCTACGAGCAGTACTTC	CASSPGKAYEQYF
TRBV5-4	TRBD2	TRBJ2-5	once	TGTGCCAGCAGCTTGGCCGGGACTAGCGTAGGAGAGACCCAGTACTTC	CASSLAGTSVGETQYF
TRBV15	TRBD1	TRBJ1-4	.	TGTGCCACCAGCAGAGCGGGGCAGGGGGCAACTAATGAAAAACTGTTTTTT	CATSRAGQGATNEKLFF
TRBV6-4	TRBD2	TRBJ2-3	.	TGTGCCAGCAGCCGATCCGGACTAGCGGGAGTGGTGACGCACACAGATACGCAGTATTTT	CASSRSGLAGVVTHTDTQYF
TRBV7-7	.	TRBJ2-2	.	TGTGCTAGCAGCTTATATCCGGCACACCGGGACTCCAGAACCGGGGAGCTGTTTTTT	CASSLYPAHRDSRTGELFF
TRBV7-8	.	TRBJ1-1	.	TGTGCCAGCAGCTTGGTCCGGAACACTGAAGCTTTCTTT	CASSLVRNTEAFF
TRBV7-3	TRBD2	TRBJ2-1	.	TGTGCCAGCAGCTCCCGGACTAGCCGGAGCTCCTACAATGAGCAGTTCTTC	CASSSRTSRSSYNEQFF
TRBV7-6	.	TRBJ1-1	.	TGTGCCAGCACCAAAGGGGGGCCAATGAACACTGAAGCTTTCTTT	CASTKGGPMNTEAFF
TRBV11-2	.	TRBJ1-2	once	TGTGCCAGCAGCTTGCAGTACCATAACTATGGCTACACCTTC	CASSLQYHNYGYTF
TRBV27	.	TRBJ1-1	.	TGTGCCAGCAGTTTAGCAGGGAACACTGAAGCTTTCTTT	CASSLAGNTEAFF
TRBV6-1	TRBD2	TRBJ2-3	.	TGTGCCAGCAGCCGGCTAGCGGGAGTCCCAGATACGCAGTATTTT	CASSRLAGVPDTQYF
TRBV5-1	.	TRBJ2-7	.	TGCGCCAGCAGCTTGGATGGGCCTTACGAGCAGTACTTC	CASSLDGPYEQYF
TRBV11-2	TRBD1	TRBJ2-3	.	TGTGCCAGCAGCTTTGGACAGGGTGAAGTAGATACGCAGTATTTT	CASSFGQGEVDTQYF
TRBV28	TRBD2	TRBJ2-5	.	TGTGCCAGCAGCCCCACTAGCGGGAGGCTCCAAGAGACCCAGTACTTC	CASSPTSGRLQETQYF
TRBV5-1	TRBD1	TRBJ1-4	.	TGCGCCAGCAGCTGCGACAGGGGGCAAACTGAAAAACTGTTTTTT	CASSCDRGQTEKLFF
TRBV5-1	.	TRBJ2-2	.	TGCGCCAGCAGCTTGGAAGGGGCAGGGAGTGACACCGGGGAGCTGTTTTTT	CASSLEGAGSDTGELFF
TRBV18	TRBD2	TRBJ2-5	.	TGTGCCAGCGGTCTAGCGGTCCAAGAGACCCAGTACTTC	CASGLAVQETQYF
TRBV25-1	.	TRBJ2-1	.	TGTGCCAGCAGTCTCCTCCCGACGAATGAGCAGTTCTTC	CASSLLPTNEQFF
TRBV27	.	TRBJ1-2	.	TGTGCCAGCAGTTTATGCAGGGGTGGCAACTATGGCTACACCTTC	CASSLCRGGNYGYTF
TRBV10-2	TRBD1	TRBJ1-5	.	TGCGCCAGCAGCGAGGACAGGGTCGGTCAGCCCCAGCATTTT	CASSEDRVGQPQHF
TRBV5-1	.	TRBJ1-1	.	TGCGCCAGCAGCTGGATGAGACTTCACACTGAAGCTTTCTTT	CASSWMRLHTEAFF
TRBV27	.	TRBJ2-1	.	TGTGCCAGCAGTAGTCAGGGAAGTTCTGAGCAGTTCTTC	CASSSQGSSEQFF
TRBV5-3	.	TRBJ1-2	.	TGTGCCAGAACCAAACGCCGGATAGGAGGCTACACCTTC	CARTKRRIGGYTF
TRBV28	.	TRBJ1-1	few	TGTGCCAGCAGTTTACAGGGCATGAACACTGAAGCTTTCTTT	CASSLQGMNTEAFF
TRBV5-1	.	TRBJ1-5	.	TGCGCCAGCAGCTTGGGGCCGCAAAGTTCTAATCAGCCCCAGCATTTT	CASSLGPQSSNQPQHF
TRBV5-4	.	TRBJ2-4	.	TGTGCCAGCAGCTCCGGGGGGCTGGGACTAAACATTCAGTACTTC	CASSSGGLGLNIQYF
TRBV4-2	.	TRBJ1-4	.	TGTGCCAGCAGCCAAGATTCGGTCACGCCGGGACCCCGCGGGAATGAAAAACTGTTTTTT	CASSQDSVTPGPRGNEKLFF
TRBV28	.	TRBJ2-7	.	TGTGCCAGCAGTCCAACGACAGGCACCTACGAGCAGTACTTC	CASSPTTGTYEQYF
TRBV28	.	TRBJ2-6	.	TGTGCCAGCAGTTCCCCAGATCGCTCTGGGGCCAACGTCCTGACTTTC	CASSSPDRSGANVLTF
TRBV28	TRBD1	TRBJ2-2	.	TGTGCCAGCAGTTTTATCCAAGACAGGGGCCTCACCGGGGAGCTGTTTTTT	CASSFIQDRGLTGELFF
TRBV4-1	TRBD2	TRBJ2-7	once	TGCGCCAGCAGCCAAGAAAGGAGGAGCGGGAGTCGGTACGAGCAGTACTTC	CASSQERRSGSRYEQYF
TRBV6-5	TRBD1	TRBJ2-7	.	TGTGCCAGCACCCGGACAGGGCTCGACGAGCAGTACTTC	CASTRTGLDEQYF
TRBV7-7	.	TRBJ1-1	.	TGTGCCAGCAGCCAGGCTCACAGGGCCCCGAACACTGAAGCTTTCTTT	CASSQAHRAPNTEAFF
TRBV11-1	.	TRBJ1-1	.	TGTGCCAGCAGCTTAGTTCCACAGCCGAACACTGAAGCTTTCTTT	CASSLVPQPNTEAFF
TRBV7-9	.	TRBJ1-5	.	TGTGCCAGCAGCGGGGGGCAGGGTCAGCCCCAGCATTTT	CASSGGQGQPQHF
TRBV7-8	.	TRBJ2-7	.	TGTGCCAGCTCGAAGCGAGGCAGAGGTGATACCTACGAGCAGTACTTC	CASSKRGRGDTYEQYF
TRBV28	TRBD1	TRBJ1-2	.	TGTGCCAGCAGTCCAACGGGACAGATCTATGGCTACACCTTC	CASSPTGQIYGYTF
TRBV28	TRBD1	TRBJ2-7	once	TGTGCCAGCAGTTTATACCGACAGGGCTACGAGCAGTACTTC	CASSLYRQGYEQYF
TRBV29-1	TRBD2	TRBJ2-1	.	TGCAGCGCCGAGGGTGGGAGGGCCCCCAATGAGCAGTTCTTC	CSAEGGRAPNEQFF
TRBV28	TRBD2	TRBJ2-7	.	TGTGCCAGCAGCCCCGGGACTAGCGAGGGGTACGAGCAGTACTTC	CASSPGTSEGYEQYF
TRBV19	TRBD2	TRBJ2-7	.	TGTGCCAGTAGTGGGGGAGGGACGGGATCCTACGAGCAGTACTTC	CASSGGGTGSYEQYF
TRBV7-2	TRBD2	TRBJ2-7	.	TGTGCCAGCAGCCTGCCCTTGCCGACTAGCGGGTTCTACGAGCAGTACTTC	CASSLPLPTSGFYEQYF
TRBV27	TRBD2	TRBJ2-5	.	TGTGCCAGCAGGACAAGACGGCGGGAGGGCCTGGAAGAGACCCAGTACTTC	CASRTRRREGLEETQYF
TRBV28	TRBD2	TRBJ2-1	.	TGTGCCAGCAGACTAATGGGTAGCGGGAGAAATGAGCAGTTCTTC	CASRLMGSGRNEQFF
TRBV9	TRBD2	TRBJ2-7	once	TGTGCCAGCAGCGTAGACGGACTAGCGGGAGTGGACTCCTACGAGCAGTACTTC	CASSVDGLAGVDSYEQYF
TRBV28	.	TRBJ2-7	.	TGTGCCAGCAGCCTCCGGCAGGGGTCCTACGAGCAGTACTTC	CASSLRQGSYEQYF
TRBV14	.	TRBJ2-2	.	TGTGCCAGCAGCGGTCGAGGGCAGAATTCGAACACCGGGGAGCTGTTTTTT	CASSGRGQNSNTGELFF
TRBV6-5	.	TRBJ2-7	few	TGTGCCAGCGGCTACGCCGGTCCCTACGAGCAGTACTTC	CASGYAGPYEQYF
TRBV25-1	.	TRBJ2-7	.	TGTGCCAGCTCCCCCCCGGGGCTCTCCTACGAGCAGTACTTC	CASSPPGLSYEQYF
TRBV2	TRBD1	TRBJ2-3	.	TGTGCCAGCAGTGACCGGGACAGGGATACAGATACGCAGTATTTT	CASSDRDRDTDTQYF
TRBV5-4	TRBD1	TRBJ2-7	once	TGTGCCAGCAGCCCCGGGACAGGGGGCCACGAGCAGTACTTC	CASSPGTGGHEQYF
TRBV29-1	TRBD2	TRBJ2-3	once	TGCAGCGTTGTACCTAGCGGGAGGTCCCCAGATACGCAGTATTTT	CSVVPSGRSPDTQYF
TRBV7-6	.	TRBJ2-1	.	TGTGCCAGCAGCTTTCCGTACAATGAGCAGTTCTTC	CASSFPYNEQFF